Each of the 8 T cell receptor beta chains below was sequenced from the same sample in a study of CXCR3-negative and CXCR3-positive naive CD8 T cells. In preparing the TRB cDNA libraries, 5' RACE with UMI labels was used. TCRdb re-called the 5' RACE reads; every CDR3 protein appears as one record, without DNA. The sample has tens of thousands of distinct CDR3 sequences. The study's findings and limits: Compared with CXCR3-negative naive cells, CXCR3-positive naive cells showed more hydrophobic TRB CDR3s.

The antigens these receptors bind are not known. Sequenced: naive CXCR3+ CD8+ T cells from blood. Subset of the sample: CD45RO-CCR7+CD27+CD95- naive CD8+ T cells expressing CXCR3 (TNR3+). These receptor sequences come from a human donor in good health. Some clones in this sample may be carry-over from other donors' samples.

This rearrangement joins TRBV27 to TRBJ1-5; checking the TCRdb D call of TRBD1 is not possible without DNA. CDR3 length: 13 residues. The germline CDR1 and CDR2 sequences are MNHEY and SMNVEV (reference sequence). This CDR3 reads CASSLGQGQPQHF.

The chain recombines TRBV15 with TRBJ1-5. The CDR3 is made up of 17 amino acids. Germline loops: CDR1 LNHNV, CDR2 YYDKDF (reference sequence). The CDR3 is CATSRGVLGESNQPRHF.

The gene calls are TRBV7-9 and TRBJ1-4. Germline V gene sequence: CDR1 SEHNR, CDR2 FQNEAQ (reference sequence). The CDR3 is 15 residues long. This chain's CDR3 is CASSKEYATNEKLFF.

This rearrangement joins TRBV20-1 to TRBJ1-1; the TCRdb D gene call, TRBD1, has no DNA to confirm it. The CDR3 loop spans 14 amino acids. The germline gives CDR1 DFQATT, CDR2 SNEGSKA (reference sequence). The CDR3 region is CSARVVGVNTEAFF.

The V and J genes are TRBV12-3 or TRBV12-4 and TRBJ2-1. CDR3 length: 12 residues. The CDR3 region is CASSSLTHEQFF.

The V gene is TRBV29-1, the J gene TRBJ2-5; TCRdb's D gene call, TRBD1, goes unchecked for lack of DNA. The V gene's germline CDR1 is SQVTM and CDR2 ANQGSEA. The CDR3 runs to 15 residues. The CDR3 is CSVDRLLGGQETQYF. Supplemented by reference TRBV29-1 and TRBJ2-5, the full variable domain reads SAVISQKPSRDICQRGTSLTIQCQVDSQVTMMFWYRQQPGQSLTLIATANQGSEATYESGFVIDKFPISRPNLTFSTLTVSNMSPEDSSIYLCSVDRLLGGQETQYFGPGTRLLVL.

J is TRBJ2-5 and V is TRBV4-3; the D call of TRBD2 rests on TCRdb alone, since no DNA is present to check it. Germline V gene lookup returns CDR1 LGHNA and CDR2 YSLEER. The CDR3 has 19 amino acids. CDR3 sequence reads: CASSQDPAGRIQLQETQYF.

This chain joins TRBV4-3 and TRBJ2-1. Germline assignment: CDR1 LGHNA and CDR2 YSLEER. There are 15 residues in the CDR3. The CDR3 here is CASSGDRGSYNEQFF.